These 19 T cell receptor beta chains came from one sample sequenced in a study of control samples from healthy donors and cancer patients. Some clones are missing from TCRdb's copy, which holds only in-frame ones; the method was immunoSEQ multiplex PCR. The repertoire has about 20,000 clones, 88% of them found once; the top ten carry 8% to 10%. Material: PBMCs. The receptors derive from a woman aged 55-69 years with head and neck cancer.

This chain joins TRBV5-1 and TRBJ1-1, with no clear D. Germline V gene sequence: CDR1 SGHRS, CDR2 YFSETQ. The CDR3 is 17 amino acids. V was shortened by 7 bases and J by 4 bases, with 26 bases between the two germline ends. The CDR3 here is CASSYSGIRLLGTEAFF. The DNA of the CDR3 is TGCGCCAGCTCCTACTCTGGGATTCGGCTCCTGGGCACTGAAGCTTTCTTT.

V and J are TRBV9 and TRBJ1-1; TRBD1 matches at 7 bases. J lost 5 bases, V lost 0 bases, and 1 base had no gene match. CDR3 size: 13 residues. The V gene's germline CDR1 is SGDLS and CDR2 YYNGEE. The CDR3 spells CASSVEQGTEAFF. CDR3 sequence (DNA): TGTGCCAGCAGCGTAGAACAGGGGACTGAAGCTTTCTTT. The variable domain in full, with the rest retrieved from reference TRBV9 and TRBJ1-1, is DSGVTQTPKHLITATGQRVTLRCSPRSGDLSVYWYQQSLDQGLQFLIQYYNGEERAKGNILERFSAQQFPDLHSELNLSSLELGDSALYFCASSVEQGTEAFFGQGTRLTVV.

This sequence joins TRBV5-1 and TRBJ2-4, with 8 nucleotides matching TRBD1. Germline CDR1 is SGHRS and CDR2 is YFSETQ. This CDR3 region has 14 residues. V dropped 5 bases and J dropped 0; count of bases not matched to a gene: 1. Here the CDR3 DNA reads TGCGCCAGCAGGGGGACAGGAGCCAAAAACATTCAGTACTTC. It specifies CASRGTGAKNIQYF.

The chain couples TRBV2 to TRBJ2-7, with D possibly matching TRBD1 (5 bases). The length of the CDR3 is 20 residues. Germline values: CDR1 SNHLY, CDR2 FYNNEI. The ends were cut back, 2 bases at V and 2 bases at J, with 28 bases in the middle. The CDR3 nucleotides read TGTGCCAGCAGTGAATCCGGTAACCGAAAACGGACAAAACTAACCTACGAGCAGTACTTC. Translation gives CASSESGNRKRTKLTYEQYF.

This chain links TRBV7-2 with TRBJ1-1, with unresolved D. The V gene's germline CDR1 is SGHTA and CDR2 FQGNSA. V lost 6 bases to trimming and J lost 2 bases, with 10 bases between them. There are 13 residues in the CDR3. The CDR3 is CASSFLRNTEAFF. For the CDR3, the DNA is TGTGCCAGCAGTTTCTTGAGAAACACTGAAGCTTTCTTT.

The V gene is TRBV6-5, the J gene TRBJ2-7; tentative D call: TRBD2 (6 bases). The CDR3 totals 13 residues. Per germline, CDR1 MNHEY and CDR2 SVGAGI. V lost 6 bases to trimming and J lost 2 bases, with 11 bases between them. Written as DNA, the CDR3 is TGTGCCAGCAGGGGACTTTCAACCTACGAGCAGTACTTC. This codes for CASRGLSTYEQYF.

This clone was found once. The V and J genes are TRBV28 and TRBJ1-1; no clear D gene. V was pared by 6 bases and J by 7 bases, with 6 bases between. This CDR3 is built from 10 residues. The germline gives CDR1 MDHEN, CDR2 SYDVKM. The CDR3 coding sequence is TGTGCCAGCAGAAGCGGTGAAGCTTTCTTT. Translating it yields CASRSGEAFF.

The CDR3: CASSQDIGQLEAFF. DNA of the CDR3: TGCGCCAGCAGCCAAGATATTGGACAGCTAGAAGCTTTCTTT. J is TRBJ1-1 and V is TRBV4-1, with TRBD1 as a possible D gene (6 bases). The CDR3 covers 14 residues. Germline V gene lookup returns CDR1 MGHRA and CDR2 YSYEKL. The V end was cut by 0 bases, the J end by 8 bases, with 13 bases between.

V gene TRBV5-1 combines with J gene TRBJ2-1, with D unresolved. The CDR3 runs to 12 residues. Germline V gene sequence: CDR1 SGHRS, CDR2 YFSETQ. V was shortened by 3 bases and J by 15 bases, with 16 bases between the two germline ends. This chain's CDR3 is CASSSHSGFTFF. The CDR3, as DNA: TGCGCCAGCAGCTCGCATTCGGGTTTTACGTTCTTC.

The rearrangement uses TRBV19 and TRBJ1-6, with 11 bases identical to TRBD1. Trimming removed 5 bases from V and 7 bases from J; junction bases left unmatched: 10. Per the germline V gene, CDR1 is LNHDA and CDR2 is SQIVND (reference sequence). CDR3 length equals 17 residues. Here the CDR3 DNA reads TGTGCCAGTAGTCCCCCCCGGGGACAGGGGGGGAATTCACCCCTCCACTTT. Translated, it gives CASSPPRGQGGNSPLHF.

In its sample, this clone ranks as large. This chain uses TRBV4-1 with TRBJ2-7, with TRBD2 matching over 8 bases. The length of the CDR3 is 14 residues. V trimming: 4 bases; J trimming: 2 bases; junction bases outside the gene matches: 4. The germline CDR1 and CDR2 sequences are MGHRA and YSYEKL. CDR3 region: CASSPGTSAYEQYF. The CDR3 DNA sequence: TGCGCCAGCAGCCCCGGGACTAGTGCCTACGAGCAGTACTTC.

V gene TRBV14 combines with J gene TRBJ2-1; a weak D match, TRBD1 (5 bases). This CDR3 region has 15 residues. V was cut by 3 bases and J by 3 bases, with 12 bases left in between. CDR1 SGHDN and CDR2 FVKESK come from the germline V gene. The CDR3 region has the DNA TGTGCCAGCAGCCAGAGACAGCTTAACTACAATGAGCAGTTCTTC. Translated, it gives CASSQRQLNYNEQFF.

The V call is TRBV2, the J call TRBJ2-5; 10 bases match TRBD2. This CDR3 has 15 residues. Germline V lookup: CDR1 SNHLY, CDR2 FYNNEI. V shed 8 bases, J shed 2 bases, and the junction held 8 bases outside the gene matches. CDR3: CASGEREGPQETQYF. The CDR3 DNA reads TGTGCCAGCGGGGAGCGGGAGGGCCCTCAAGAGACCCAGTACTTC.

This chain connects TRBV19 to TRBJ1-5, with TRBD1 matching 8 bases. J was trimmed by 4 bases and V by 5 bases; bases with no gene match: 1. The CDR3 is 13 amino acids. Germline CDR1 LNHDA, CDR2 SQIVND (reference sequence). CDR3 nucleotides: TGTGCCAGTAGTGGGACAGGTAATCAGCCCCAGCATTTT. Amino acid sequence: CASSGTGNQPQHF.

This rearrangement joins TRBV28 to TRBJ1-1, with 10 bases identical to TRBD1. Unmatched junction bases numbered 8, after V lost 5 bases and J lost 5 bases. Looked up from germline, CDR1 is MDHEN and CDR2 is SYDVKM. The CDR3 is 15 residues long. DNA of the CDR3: TGTGCCAGCAGTCCGCGGACAGGGGGATATACTGAAGCTTTCTTT. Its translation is CASSPRTGGYTEAFF.

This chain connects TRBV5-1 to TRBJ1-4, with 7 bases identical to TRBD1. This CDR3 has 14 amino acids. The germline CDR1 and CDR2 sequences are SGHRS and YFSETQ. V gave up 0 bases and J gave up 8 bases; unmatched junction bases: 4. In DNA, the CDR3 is TGCGCCAGCAGCTTGGGACAGGGAAAAGAAAAACTGTTTTTT. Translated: CASSLGQGKEKLFF. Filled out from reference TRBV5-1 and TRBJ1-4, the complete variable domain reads KAGVTQTPRYLIKTRGQQVTLSCSPISGHRSVSWYQQTPGQGLQFLFEYFSETQRNKGNFPGRFSGRQFSNSRSEMNVSTLELGDSALYLCASSLGQGKEKLFFGSGTQLSVL.

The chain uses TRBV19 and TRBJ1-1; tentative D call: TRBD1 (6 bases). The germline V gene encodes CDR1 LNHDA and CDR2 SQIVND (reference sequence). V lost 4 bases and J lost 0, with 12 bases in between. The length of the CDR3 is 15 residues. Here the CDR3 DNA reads TGTGCCAGTAGTACCTACAGGGAGGTGAACACTGAAGCTTTCTTT. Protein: CASSTYREVNTEAFF.

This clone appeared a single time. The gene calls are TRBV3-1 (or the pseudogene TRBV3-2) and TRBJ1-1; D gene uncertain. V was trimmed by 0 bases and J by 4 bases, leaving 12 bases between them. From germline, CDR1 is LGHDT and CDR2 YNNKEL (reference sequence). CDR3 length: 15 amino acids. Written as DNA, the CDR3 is TGTGCCAGCAGCCAAGAAGGCGGCGCGGGCACTGAAGCTTTCTTT. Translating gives CASSQEGGAGTEAFF.

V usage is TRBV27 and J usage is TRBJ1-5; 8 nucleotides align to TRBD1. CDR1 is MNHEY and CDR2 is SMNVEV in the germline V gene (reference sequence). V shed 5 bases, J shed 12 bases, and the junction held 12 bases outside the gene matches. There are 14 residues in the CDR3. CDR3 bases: TGTGCCAGCAGTATAAGACAGGGGCAGCCGCTCCAGCATTTT. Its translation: CASSIRQGQPLQHF.